These 18 T cell receptor beta chains originate from one sample sequenced in a study of early T cells in non-severe SARS-CoV-2 infection. One entry per CDR3 protein results from TCRdb running MiXCR on the 5' RACE reads. There are tens of thousands of distinct CDR3 sequences in the sample; roughly a tenth occur only once, and about a tenth lies in the top ten. The sample consisted of whole blood. Receptors were obtained from an adult who was a healthcare worker with PCR-confirmed SARS-CoV-2 infection or an uninfected control (not recorded which).

This clonotype was counted ten times or more. The chain combines TRBV2 with TRBJ2-5; 7 bases are a match to TRBD1. Germline assignment: CDR1 SNHLY and CDR2 FYNNEI. The junction had 2 bases not matched to a gene; V was cut back by 6 bases and J by 1 base. CDR3 size: 13 residues. CDR3 sequence: CASRTGSQETQYF. As DNA, the CDR3 is TGTGCCAGCAGGACAGGGTCCCAAGAGACCCAGTACTTC.

Note on this clonotype: Since a much larger clone is just one base distant, this may be a read error. The rearrangement uses TRBV4-2 and TRBJ2-3; D remains ambiguous. CDR3 size: 13 residues. Per germline, CDR1 LGHNA and CDR2 YNFKEQ. CDR3 nucleotides: TGTGCCAGCAGCCAAGAGGGCCAAGATATGCAGTATTTT. It yields the protein CASSQEGQDMQYF.

This chain links TRBV19 with TRBJ1-2; TRBD1 agrees at 8 bases. The V gene end was trimmed by 7 bases and the J gene end by 6 bases; junction bases not matched to a gene: 7. CDR3 length: 13 residues. CDR1 and CDR2 from the germline V gene are LNHDA and SQIVND (reference sequence). The CDR3 DNA reads as TGTGCCAGTAACGCCCCAGGGGGCAATGGCTACACCTTC. It translates to CASNAPGGNGYTF.

A few counts support this clonotype. The chain is built from TRBV13 and TRBJ2-3; D is uncertain. V lost 4 bases, J lost 10 bases, and 3 bases lay in between. The CDR3 consists of 9 residues. The germline V gene encodes CDR1 PRHDT and CDR2 FYEKMQ (reference sequence). CDR3 residues: CASSSSQYF. CDR3 bases: TGTGCCAGCAGCTCCTCGCAGTATTTT. Complete variable domain (other parts from reference TRBV13 and TRBJ2-3): AAGVIQSPRHLIKEKRETATLKCYPIPRHDTVYWYQQGPGQDPQFLISFYEKMQSDKGSIPDRFSAQQFSDYHSELNMSSLELGDSALYFCASSSSQYFGPGTRLTVL.

This clonotype occurred a few times. This chain uses TRBV28 with TRBJ2-6, with 11 nucleotides matching TRBD1. V was pared by 4 bases and J by 3 bases, with 5 bases of the junction left unmatched. CDR3 size: 17 residues. The germline V gene encodes CDR1 MDHEN and CDR2 SYDVKM. The CDR3 region is CASSSRTGGGGANVLTF. CDR3 DNA sequence: TGTGCCAGCAGTTCGCGGACAGGGGGCGGTGGGGCCAACGTCCTGACTTTC.

This clonotype was seen repeatedly, ten times or more. The chain recombines TRBV18 with TRBJ1-1; D is ambiguous. V gave up 3 bases and J gave up 2 bases, with 13 bases separating them. Per germline, CDR1 KGHSH and CDR2 LQKENI. The CDR3 contains 15 residues. The CDR3 bases are TGTGCCAGCTCACCGAACGGTATAGAAAACACTGAAGCTTTCTTT. This codes for CASSPNGIENTEAFF.

The rearrangement links TRBV20-1 to TRBJ1-4; 7 nucleotides align to TRBD1. Germline loops: CDR1 DFQATT, CDR2 SNEGSKA (reference sequence). The V segment lost 0 bases and the J segment 8 bases; nucleotides outside the gene matches: 15. The CDR3 has 17 residues. The CDR3 sequence: CSARDEGAAGSREKLFF. DNA for the CDR3: TGCAGTGCTAGAGATGAGGGGGCGGCAGGGTCTCGAGAAAAACTGTTTTTT.

This clonotype was counted only a few times. This rearrangement joins TRBV6-6 to TRBJ1-3; no definite D call. V was shortened by 9 bases and J by 0 bases, with 9 bases between the two germline ends. Germline CDR1 MNHNY, CDR2 SVGAGI (reference sequence). There are 13 residues in the CDR3. The CDR3 spells CASAVDSGNTIYF. Written as DNA, the CDR3 is TGTGCCAGTGCGGTAGACTCTGGAAACACCATATATTTT.

This clonotype appeared many times. The V gene is TRBV27, the J gene TRBJ2-1; a weak D match, TRBD1 (5 bases). The length of the CDR3 is 14 residues. CDR1 and CDR2 (germline): MNHEY, SMNVEV (reference sequence). V lost 2 bases, J lost 3 bases, and 8 bases lay in between. Here the CDR3 DNA reads TGTGCCAGCAGTTTACTCAGGGTCTACAATGAGCAGTTCTTC. The encoded protein is CASSLLRVYNEQFF.

This clonotype was picked up a small number of times. The chain recombines TRBV29-1 with TRBJ2-3, with 9 bases that match TRBD2. The J segment lost 3 bases and the V segment lost 8 bases, leaving 9 bases of the junction unmatched. This CDR3 is built from 14 residues. Germline CDR1 is SQVTM and CDR2 is ANQGSEA. The DNA of the CDR3 is TGCAGCTTTTGGACTAGCGAAGGGACAGATACGCAGTATTTT. It translates to CSFWTSEGTDTQYF.

There are many counts of this clonotype. V is TRBV10-3 and J is TRBJ2-1, with D hard to call. From germline, CDR1 is ENHRY and CDR2 SYGVKD. Trimming removed 6 bases at V and 7 bases at J, with 7 bases between. The CDR3 loop spans 11 amino acids. The CDR3 nucleotides read TGTGCCATCAGGCCTGGGAATGAGCAGTTCTTC. Translated: CAIRPGNEQFF.

The chain carries TRBV12-3 or TRBV12-4 and TRBJ2-7; TRBD2 aligns across 12 bases. The CDR3 is 17 amino acids. V dropped 4 bases and J dropped 2; count of bases not matched to a gene: 9. DNA of the CDR3: TGTGCCAGCAGTTATATGGCTAGCGGGGGGGCCGCCTACGAGCAGTACTTC. As protein: CASSYMASGGAAYEQYF.

This clonotype turned up a few times. The chain carries TRBV20-1 and TRBJ2-7; D uncertain. In germline, CDR1 is DFQATT, CDR2 SNEGSKA (reference sequence). The CDR3 contains 11 residues. V lost 3 bases, J lost 7 bases, and 10 bases lay in between. The CDR3 reads CSASASREQYF. CDR3 bases: TGCAGTGCTAGCGCGAGTAGGGAGCAGTACTTC.

At least ten counts were recorded for this clonotype. V and J are TRBV7-8 and TRBJ2-1; either TRBD1 or TRBD2 may fit D (6 bases each). CDR3 length: 16 amino acids. Germline CDR1 reads SGHVS; CDR2 reads FQNEAQ. The V end was cut by 5 bases, the J end by 7 bases, with 21 bases between. The CDR3 reads CASSAWGAEKSNEQFF. As DNA, the CDR3 is TGTGCCAGCAGCGCCTGGGGGGCCGAAAAGAGTAATGAGCAGTTCTTC.

This clonotype has a handful of counts. The rearrangement uses TRBV7-2 and TRBJ1-6; possible D gene TRBD1, 6 bases. This CDR3 spans 15 amino acids. Germline V gene data show CDR1 as SGHTA and CDR2 as FQGNSA. The germline V and J ends were trimmed by 0 bases and 9 bases, with 12 bases remaining between them. CDR3 coding DNA: TGTGCCAGCAGCTTAGCGCAGGGGCCGAGTTCACCCCTCCACTTT. It yields the protein CASSLAQGPSSPLHF.

At least ten counts were recorded for this clonotype. J is TRBJ1-1 and V is TRBV7-9; maybe TRBD1 (5 bases). The CDR3 contains 15 residues. Looked up from germline, CDR1 is SEHNR and CDR2 is FQNEAQ (reference sequence). The V end was cut by 2 bases, the J end by 2 bases, with 12 bases between. CDR3 sequence reads: CASSLFMGPNTEAFF. Here the CDR3 DNA reads TGTGCCAGCAGCTTATTTATGGGGCCTAACACTGAAGCTTTCTTT.

This clonotype was detected many times. The J gene is TRBJ1-1, the V gene TRBV18, with D uncertain. CDR3 length equals 14 residues. The germline V and J ends were trimmed by 0 bases and 1 base, with 6 bases remaining between them. CDR1 KGHSH and CDR2 LQKENI come from the germline V gene. The CDR3 reads CASSPPSGNTEAFF. CDR3 DNA: TGTGCCAGCTCACCACCGTCAGGGAACACTGAAGCTTTCTTT.

This clonotype was picked up a small number of times. The chain combines TRBV6-5 with TRBJ2-7, with D perhaps TRBD1 (6 bases). V was clipped by 2 bases and J by 5 bases, with 10 bases between them. CDR1 is MNHEY, CDR2 SVGAGI, per germline. CDR3 length: 13 amino acids. The CDR3 DNA reads as TGTGCCAGCAGTTACAAGGGGGTCCACGAGCAGTACTTC. This sequence encodes CASSYKGVHEQYF.